This TCR beta chain is drawn from a study of beta chain features in type 1 diabetes. Of the isolated RNA, all was reverse transcribed, and so the sequenced material was expressed TCRB transcripts. Deep immunoSEQ sequencing covered naive, central memory and regulatory T cell samples. TCRdb's copy holds only in-frame clones and misses some; the assay was immunoSEQ multiplex PCR. The repertoire includes roughly 170,000 clones, around 13% of them detected once, and around 0.63% sits in the top ten. Isolation of CD4+ naive, central memory, regulatory and stem cell-like memory cells was achieved by sorting via CD45RO/CCR7/CD25/CD127/CD95/CD27. The CDR3 runs 16 residues. Germline V CDR1 and CDR2: MNHNY, SVGAGI (reference sequence). Trimming at V came to 5 bases and at J to 4 bases, leaving 11 bases not matched to a gene.

The sequencing input was central memory CD4+ T cells from blood. This sequence originates from a woman younger than 30 in good health. This chain links TRBV6-6 with TRBJ2-4; TRBD1 matches 7 bases. The CDR3 DNA reads TGTGCCAGCAGTAACCGACAGGGTGGGGAGAAAAACATTCAGTACTTC. This codes for CASSNRQGGEKNIQYF.